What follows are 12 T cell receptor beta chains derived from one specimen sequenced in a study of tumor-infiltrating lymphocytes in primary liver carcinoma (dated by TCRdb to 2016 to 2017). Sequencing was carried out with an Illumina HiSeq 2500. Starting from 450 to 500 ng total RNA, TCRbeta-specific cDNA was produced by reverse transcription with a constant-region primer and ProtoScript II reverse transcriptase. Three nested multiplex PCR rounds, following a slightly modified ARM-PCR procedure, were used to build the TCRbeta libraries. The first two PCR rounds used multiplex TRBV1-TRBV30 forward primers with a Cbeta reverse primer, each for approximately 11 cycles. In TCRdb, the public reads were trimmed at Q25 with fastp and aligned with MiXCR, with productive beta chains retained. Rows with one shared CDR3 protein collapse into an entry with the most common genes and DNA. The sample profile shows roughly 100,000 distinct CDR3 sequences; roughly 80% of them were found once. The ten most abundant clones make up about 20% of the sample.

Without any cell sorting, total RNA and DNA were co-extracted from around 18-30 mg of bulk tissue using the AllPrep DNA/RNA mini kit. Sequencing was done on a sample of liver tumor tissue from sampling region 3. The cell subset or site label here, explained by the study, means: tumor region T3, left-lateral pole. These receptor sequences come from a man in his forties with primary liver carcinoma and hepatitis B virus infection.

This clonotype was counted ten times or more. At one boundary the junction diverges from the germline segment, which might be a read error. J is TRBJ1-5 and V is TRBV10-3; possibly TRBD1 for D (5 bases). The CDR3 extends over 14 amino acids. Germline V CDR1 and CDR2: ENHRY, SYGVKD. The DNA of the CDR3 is TGTGCCATCAGGGAAGCGGAGGGGCATCAGCCCCGGCATTTT. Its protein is CAIREAEGHQPRHF.

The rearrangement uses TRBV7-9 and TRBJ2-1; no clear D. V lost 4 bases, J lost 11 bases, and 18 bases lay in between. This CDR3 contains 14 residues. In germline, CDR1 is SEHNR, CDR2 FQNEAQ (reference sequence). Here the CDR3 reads CASSSHRPEHKQFF. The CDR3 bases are TGTGCCAGCAGCTCACACAGACCGGAGCATAAGCAGTTCTTC.

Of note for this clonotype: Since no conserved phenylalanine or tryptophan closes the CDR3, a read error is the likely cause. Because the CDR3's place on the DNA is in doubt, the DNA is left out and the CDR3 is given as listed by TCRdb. CDR3 in amino acids: CVSSLPGTSGTKNIQNL. V gene TRBV11-1 combines with J gene TRBJ2-4; no check of the table's D call, TRBD2, against the DNA was made. The V gene's germline CDR1 is SGHAT and CDR2 FQDESV (reference sequence). The CDR3 has 17 amino acids, counting both end residues.

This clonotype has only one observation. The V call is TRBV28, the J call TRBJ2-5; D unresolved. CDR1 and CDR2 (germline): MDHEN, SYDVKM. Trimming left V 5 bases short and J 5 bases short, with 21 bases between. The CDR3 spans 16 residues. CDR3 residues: CASSPPTPTCWETQYF. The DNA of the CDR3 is TGTGCCAGCAGTCCCCCTACCCCGACGTGTTGGGAGACCCAGTACTTC. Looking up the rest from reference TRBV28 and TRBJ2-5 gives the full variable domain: DVKVTQSSRYLVKRTGEKVFLECVQDMDHENMFWYRQDPGLGLRLIYFSYDVKMKEKGDIPEGYSVSREKKERFSLILESASTNQTSMYLCASSPPTPTCWETQYFGPGTRLLVL.

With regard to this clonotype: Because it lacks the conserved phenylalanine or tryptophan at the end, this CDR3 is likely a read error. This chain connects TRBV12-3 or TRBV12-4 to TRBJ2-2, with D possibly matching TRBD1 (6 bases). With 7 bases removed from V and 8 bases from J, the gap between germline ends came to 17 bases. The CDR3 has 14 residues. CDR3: CASNARIGTGELFY. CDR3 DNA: TGTGCCAGCAATGCTCGAATAGGGACAGGGGAGCTGTTTTAT.

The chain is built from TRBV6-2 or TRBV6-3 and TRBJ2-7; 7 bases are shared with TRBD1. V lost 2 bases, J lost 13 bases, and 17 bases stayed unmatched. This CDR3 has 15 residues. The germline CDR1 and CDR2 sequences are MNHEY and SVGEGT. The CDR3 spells CASSYIGQDSSDQYF. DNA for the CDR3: TGTGCCAGCAGTTACATCGGACAGGACAGCTCCGATCAATACTTC.

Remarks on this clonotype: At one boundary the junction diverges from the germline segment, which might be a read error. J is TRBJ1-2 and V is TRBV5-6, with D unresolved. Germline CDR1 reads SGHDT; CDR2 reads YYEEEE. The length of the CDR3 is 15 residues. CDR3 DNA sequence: TGTGCCAGCAACTTGGGTCAGAATGTCTTATATGGCTACACCTTC. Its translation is CASNLGQNVLYGYTF.

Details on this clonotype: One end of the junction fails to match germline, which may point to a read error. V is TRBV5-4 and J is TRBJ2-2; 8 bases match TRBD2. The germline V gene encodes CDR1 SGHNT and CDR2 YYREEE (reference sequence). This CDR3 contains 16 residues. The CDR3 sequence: CASSWMVAGNTGELRF. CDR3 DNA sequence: TGTGCCAGCAGCTGGATGGTAGCGGGGAACACCGGGGAGCTGCGTTTT.

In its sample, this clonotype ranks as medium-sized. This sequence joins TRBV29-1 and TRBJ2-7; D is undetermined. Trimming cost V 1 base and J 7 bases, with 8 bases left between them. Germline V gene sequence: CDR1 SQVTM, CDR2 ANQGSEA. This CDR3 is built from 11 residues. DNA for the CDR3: TGCAGCGTTGAAGGGGGTCATGAGCAGTACTTC. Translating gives CSVEGGHEQYF.

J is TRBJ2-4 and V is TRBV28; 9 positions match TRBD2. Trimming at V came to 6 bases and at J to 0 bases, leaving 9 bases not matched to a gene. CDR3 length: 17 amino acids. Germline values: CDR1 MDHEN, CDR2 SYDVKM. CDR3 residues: CASRGSGSGLAKNIQYF. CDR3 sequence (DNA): TGTGCCAGCAGGGGTAGCGGGAGCGGCCTAGCCAAAAACATTCAGTACTTC.

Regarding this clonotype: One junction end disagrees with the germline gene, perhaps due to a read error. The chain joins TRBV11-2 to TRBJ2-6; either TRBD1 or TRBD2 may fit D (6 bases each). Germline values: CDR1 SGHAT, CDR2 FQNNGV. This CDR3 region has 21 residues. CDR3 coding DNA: TGTGCCAGCAGCATGGGGGGAGACAGGAGCATTTCCCTCTCTGAGGCCAACGTCCTAACTTTC. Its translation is CASSMGGDRSISLSEANVLTF.

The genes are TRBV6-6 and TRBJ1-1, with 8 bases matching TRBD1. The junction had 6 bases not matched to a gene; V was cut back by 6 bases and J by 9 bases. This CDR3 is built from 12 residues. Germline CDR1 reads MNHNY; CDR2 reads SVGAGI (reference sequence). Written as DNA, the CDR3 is TGTGCCAGCAGCACAGGGGGACCACAAGCTTTCTTT. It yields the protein CASSTGGPQAFF.